This TCR beta chain originates from a study of T cells in Graves' hyperthyroidism and ophthalmopathy. At the level of the study: Before any treatment, at initial diagnosis, peripheral blood was collected.

Germline V gene sequence: CDR1 MNHEY, CDR2 SMNVEV (reference sequence). V dropped 7 bases and J dropped 5; count of bases not matched to a gene: 7. The CDR3 totals 14 residues. TCR beta CDR3 regions were amplified from RNA. During a first-round RT-PCR of the TCR CDR3, the HTBI primer set was used. TCRdb analysed the multiplex PCR reads with MiXCR anew, one entry per CDR3 protein. The data contain around 520,000 distinct CDR3 sequences, 14% of them singletons. This clonotype occurred once. A read error may be the cause here, since a much bigger clone is one base away. Stability of Graves' hyperthyroidism was defined as absent ophthalmopathy progression within 18 months. The patients, who ranged from 18 to 65 in age, presented with newly diagnosed hyperthyroidism lasting under 2 months. Every diagnosis used clinical symptoms, serum thyroxine and TRAb, thyroid ultrasound and orbital computed tomography.

Material for sequencing was blood. The receptor was derived from a woman aged 40 to 49 with Graves' hyperthyroidism. The chain links TRBV27 to TRBJ2-3; 9 positions agree with TRBD2. CDR3 nucleotide sequence: TGTGCCAGCACCAGTAGCGGGAGAAGAGATACGCAGTATTTT. Translating it yields CASTSSGRRDTQYF.